A selection of T cell receptor beta chains follows, all from one sample in a study of shared clonotypes between healthy human individuals. Assay: immunoSEQ multiplex PCR; the TCRdb copy retains only in-frame clones and omits some. The table includes under 2,000,000 clones, approximately 95% detected once. The sequencing input was naive CD8+ T cells sorted from blood. These TCRs come from a man younger than 30 in good health. Both conserved end residues are trimmed from each CDR3.

v_call | cdr3_aa
TRBV10-3 | AISESGTGVYEQY
TRBV7-9 | ASRRLLVGSETQY
TRBV7-9 | ASSTTGGEETQY
TRBV5-1 | ASSFRDREYEQY
TRBV7-9 | ASSSWGPEAF
TRBV11-3 | ASSVGLNNEQF
TRBV11-2 | ASSVGPGTGLNEQF
TRBV4-1 | ASSPERGGATYEQY
TRBV28 | ASSLGGFSSPLH
TRBV28 | ASSPRDSGGNSPLH
TRBV13 | ASSLPGYTGELF
TRBV19 | ASSETGGVGEKLF
TRBV25-1 | ASSESMGQLEKLF